This T cell receptor beta chain emerged from a study of pediatric ulcerative colitis. During colonoscopy, one to two rectal pinch biopsies were collected. Trimming pared 5 bases from V and 3 bases from J, leaving 11 bases between. The CDR3 is made up of 14 amino acids. Germline assignment: CDR1 SGHVS and CDR2 FQNEAQ. The assay was immunoSEQ multiplex PCR, and TCRdb's table has in-frame clones only and misses some. In the table there are 35,000 to 45,000 clones, about 75% of which are singletons. The sequence was collected from a boy aged 5-17 years with severe ulcerative colitis. The rearrangement links TRBV7-8 to TRBJ1-5, with TRBD1 as a possible D gene (6 bases). Sequenced material: gut tissue. The CDR3 protein is CASSPGTNNQPQHF. CDR3 DNA sequence: TGTGCCAGCAGCCCTGGGACAAACAATCAGCCCCAGCATTTT.